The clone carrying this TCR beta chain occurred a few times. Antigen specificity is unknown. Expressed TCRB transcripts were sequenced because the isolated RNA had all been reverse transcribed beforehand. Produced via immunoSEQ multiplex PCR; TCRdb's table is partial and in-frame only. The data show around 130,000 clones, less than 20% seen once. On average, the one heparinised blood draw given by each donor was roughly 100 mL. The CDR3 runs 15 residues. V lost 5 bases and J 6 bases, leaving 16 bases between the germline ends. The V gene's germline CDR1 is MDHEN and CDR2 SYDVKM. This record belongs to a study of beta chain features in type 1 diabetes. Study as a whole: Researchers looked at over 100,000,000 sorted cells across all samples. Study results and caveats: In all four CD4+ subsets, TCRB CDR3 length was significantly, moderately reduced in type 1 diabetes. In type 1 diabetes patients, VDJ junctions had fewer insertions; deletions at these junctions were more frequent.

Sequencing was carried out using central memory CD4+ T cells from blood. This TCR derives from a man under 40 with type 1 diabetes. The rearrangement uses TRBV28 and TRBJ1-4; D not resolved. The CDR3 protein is CASSPHRGADEKLFF. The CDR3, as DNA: TGTGCCAGCAGTCCCCACAGAGGAGCGGATGAAAAACTGTTTTTT.